This TCR beta chain is drawn from a study of CD8 T cells in ankylosing spondylitis. CDR3 length equals 16 residues. With V trimmed by 2 bases and J by 5 bases, 6 bases remained unmatched. Germline V lookup: CDR1 LGHDT, CDR2 YNNKEL (reference sequence). Study-level results: Reports say disease-linked clones showed up significantly more in matched ankylosing spondylitis synovial fluid. A TCR beta motif made of about 8 highly homologous variants seemed typical of ankylosing spondylitis blood. Prior work had noted some motif variants in reactive arthritis blood and synovial fluid.

TCR beta libraries were made by quantitative 5'-RACE with molecular barcodes. TCRdb independently ran MiXCR on the 5' RACE reads; one entry per CDR3 protein. The table shows about 340,000 distinct CDR3 sequences, with about 14% occurring only once. In the case of this clonotype: Its cognate antigen is unknown.

Material for sequencing was blood, either unsorted or a sorted T cell fraction (not recorded which). The receptor was derived from a male donor with ankylosing spondylitis or in good health (not recorded which). This chain joins TRBV3-1 and TRBJ2-1; 10 nucleotides match TRBD2. The DNA for the CDR3 is TGTGCCAGCAGCCAAACTCCGGGACTAGCGAACAATGAGCAGTTCTTC. As protein: CASSQTPGLANNEQFF.